The T cell receptor beta chain described here comes from a study of Graves' ophthalmopathy and Graves' hyperthyroidism. Overall study results and limits: Cross-validated, the 13-signature model showed 87.88%/81.08% sensitivity/specificity, and 80%/75% in the test set.

Certain patients were not enrolled. These were patients with other autoimmune diseases, uncontrolled infections, pregnancy or lactation. Someone took the PBMCs out of 10 ml of fresh peripheral blood. In its sample, this clonotype was seen many times. As yet, its antigen is unknown. Investigators amplified TCR beta CDR3 regions from RNA transcripts. Following a first-round RT-PCR that used HTBI primers, a second-round multiplex PCR was carried out. A single record per CDR3 protein comes from TCRdb applying MiXCR to the multiplex PCR reads. In the table there are about 370,000 distinct CDR3 sequences, around 19% of which are singletons. The sequenced sample consisted of peripheral blood. The receptor's source is a woman aged 18-35 years with Graves' ophthalmopathy.

The CDR3 DNA reads as TGTGCCAGCAACAGAGTAGGGAACGAGCAGTACTTC. This gives the protein CASNRVGNEQYF. The rearrangement links TRBV6-6 to TRBJ2-7; D is unclear. V was clipped by 7 bases and J by 5 bases, with 12 bases between them. There are 12 residues in the CDR3. CDR1 is MNHNY, CDR2 SVGAGI, per germline (reference sequence).